A single sample gave rise to the 22 T cell receptor beta chains below, sequenced in a study of metastatic and nonmetastatic thyroid tumors. TCRdb re-called the PCR reads through MiXCR. The sample holds some 25,000 clones, around 15% seen once. Patients had received no treatment of any kind before thyroid surgery. Sample: blood. These TCRs come from a female donor with papillary thyroid cancer or a benign thyroid nodule (not recorded which). Some clones in this sample may be carry-over from other donors' samples.

At least ten counts were recorded for this clone. This chain uses TRBV6-1 with TRBJ2-5, with D unresolved. There are 18 residues in the CDR3. V lost 7 bases to trimming and J lost 2 bases, with 26 bases between them. Germline CDR1 reads MNHNS; CDR2 reads SASEGT. CDR3 loop: CASMRLMGIPIGQETQYF. In DNA, the CDR3 is TGTGCCAGCATGAGATTGATGGGGATTCCCATAGGGCAAGAGACCCAGTACTTC.

This clone was counted ten times or more. The CDR3 here is CASSPTSGGNEQFF. DNA for the CDR3: TGTGCCAGCAGTCCTACTAGCGGAGGGAATGAGCAGTTCTTC. The rearrangement uses TRBV6-4 and TRBJ2-1; 8 nucleotides line up with TRBD2. The CDR3 runs 14 residues. V dropped 5 bases and J dropped 7; count of bases not matched to a gene: 7. CDR1 MRHNA and CDR2 SNTAGT come from the germline V gene.

In its sample, this clone was seen many times. The V gene is TRBV19, the J gene TRBJ1-1; no definite D call. The CDR3 loop spans 13 amino acids. Germline V gene sequence: CDR1 LNHDA, CDR2 SQIVND (reference sequence). Trimming shortened V by 3 bases and J by 1 base, and 6 bases separated the two germline ends. The CDR3 sequence is CASSINQNTEAFF. The CDR3 DNA reads as TGTGCCAGTAGTATCAATCAGAACACTGAAGCTTTCTTT.

This clone was seen ten or more times. The chain uses TRBV5-1 and TRBJ1-1, with unresolved D. Germline assignment: CDR1 SGHRS and CDR2 YFSETQ. The length of the CDR3 is 13 residues. V gave up 0 bases and J gave up 5 bases, with 8 bases separating them. CDR3 nucleotide sequence: TGCGCCAGCAGCTTGGGTACGGGGACTGAAGCTTTCTTT. It encodes CASSLGTGTEAFF.

This clone was recorded many times. This chain joins TRBV12-3 or TRBV12-4 and TRBJ1-4; D is ambiguous. Trimming cost V 3 bases and J 9 bases, with 11 bases left between them. The length of the CDR3 is 13 residues. CDR3: CASSLSVSQKLFF. CDR3 DNA sequence: TGTGCCAGCAGTTTGAGTGTGAGTCAAAAACTGTTTTTT.

This chain connects TRBV5-1 to TRBJ2-2; 11 bases line up with TRBD1. After removal of 4 bases from V and 6 bases from J, the junction contained 8 bases not matched to a gene. CDR1 and CDR2 from the germline V gene are SGHRS and YFSETQ. The CDR3 has 16 residues. The CDR3 coding sequence is TGCGCCAGCAGCACAGACGGACAGGGGGCCGCCGGGGAGCTGTTTTTT. This codes for CASSTDGQGAAGELFF.

This clone has at least ten counts. The chain couples TRBV19 to TRBJ2-1; 10 bases line up with TRBD1. Germline V gene data show CDR1 as LNHDA and CDR2 as SQIVND (reference sequence). The length of the CDR3 is 16 residues. Losses at the gene ends were 3 bases for V and 8 bases for J; bases not matched to a gene: 10. CDR3 bases: TGTGCCAGTAGTATGGTGCGGGACAGGGGATCTTATGAGCAGTTCTTC. Translation gives CASSMVRDRGSYEQFF.

This clone was seen at least ten times. V is TRBV12-3 or TRBV12-4 and J is TRBJ2-1, with TRBD2 as a possible D gene (5 bases). V was shortened by 3 bases and J by 1 base, with 7 bases between the two germline ends. The CDR3 runs 14 residues. The CDR3 protein is CASSFSASYNEQFF. DNA for the CDR3: TGTGCCAGCAGTTTTAGCGCATCCTACAATGAGCAGTTCTTC.

This clone was detected many times. The gene calls are TRBV11-2 and TRBJ2-2; 7 bases align to TRBD2. The length of the CDR3 is 16 residues. The junction had 6 bases not matched to a gene; V was cut back by 2 bases and J by 3 bases. Germline V CDR1 and CDR2: SGHAT, FQNNGV. The CDR3 protein is CASSLFLAEDTGELFF. The CDR3 bases are TGTGCCAGCAGCTTATTCCTAGCGGAGGACACCGGGGAGCTGTTTTTT.

The sample holds many counts of this clone. V gene TRBV24-1 combines with J gene TRBJ2-2; 9 bases agree with TRBD1. This CDR3 comprises 16 residues. CDR1 and CDR2 (germline): KGHDR, SFDVKD. Trimming took 4 bases from V and 9 from J; bases not matched to a gene: 11. As DNA, the CDR3 is TGTGCCACCAGTGAGGTCGGGACAGGGTCCTCCCGGGAGCTGTTTTTT. Translating it yields CATSEVGTGSSRELFF.

This clone was observed at least ten times. The genes are TRBV15 and TRBJ2-5, with 8 nucleotides matching TRBD2. J gave up 4 bases and V 5 bases, and 12 bases lay outside the gene matches. This CDR3 spans 16 amino acids. Germline CDR1 and CDR2: LNHNV and YYDKDF (reference sequence). CDR3 protein: CATSVSWSGSPETQYF. The CDR3 bases are TGTGCCACCAGCGTCAGTTGGAGCGGGAGTCCAGAGACCCAGTACTTC.

This clone was seen ten or more times. The chain links TRBV28 to TRBJ2-7; D remains ambiguous. The CDR3 runs 12 residues. Per germline, CDR1 MDHEN and CDR2 SYDVKM. The V and J ends lost 8 bases and 3 bases respectively, with 11 bases between them. In DNA, the CDR3 is TGTGCCAGCGGTTACAGTTACTACGAGCAGTACTTC. It encodes CASGYSYYEQYF. The whole variable domain, filled in from reference TRBV28 and TRBJ2-7, reads DVKVTQSSRYLVKRTGEKVFLECVQDMDHENMFWYRQDPGLGLRLIYFSYDVKMKEKGDIPEGYSVSREKKERFSLILESASTNQTSMYLCASGYSYYEQYFGPGTRLTVT.

At least ten counts were recorded for this clone. The chain joins TRBV5-1 to TRBJ2-1, with 8 bases matching TRBD2. Germline CDR1 reads SGHRS; CDR2 reads YFSETQ. The CDR3 runs to 15 residues. J lost 8 bases, V lost 0 bases, and 7 bases had no gene match. The CDR3 nucleotides read TGCGCCAGCAGCTTGGGGGGGACTAGTAGTTATGAGCAGTTCTTC. This sequence encodes CASSLGGTSSYEQFF.

This clone was counted ten times or more. The rearrangement joins TRBV3-1 to TRBJ2-1; D remains unclear. V was cut by 1 base and J by 5 bases, with 9 bases left in between. CDR1 LGHDT and CDR2 YNNKEL come from the germline V gene (reference sequence). CDR3 length: 14 residues. The CDR3 is CASSQVSGNNEQFF. The CDR3 DNA reads TGTGCCAGCAGCCAAGTATCCGGTAACAATGAGCAGTTCTTC.

There are many counts of this clone. The chain is built from TRBV5-1 and TRBJ1-4; D gene uncertain. This CDR3 spans 14 amino acids. V dropped 2 bases and J dropped 3 bases, with 8 bases sitting between them. CDR1 is SGHRS, CDR2 YFSETQ, per germline. The CDR3: CASSFGSANEKLFF. Written as DNA, the CDR3 is TGCGCCAGCAGCTTTGGGTCTGCTAATGAAAAACTGTTTTTT.

This clone came up many times. V gene TRBV18 combines with J gene TRBJ1-6; unclear D gene. V was cut by 3 bases and J by 5 bases, with 11 bases left in between. This CDR3 comprises 15 residues. Germline values: CDR1 KGHSH, CDR2 LQKENI. The CDR3 region is CASSPTGNDNSPLHF. The DNA of the CDR3 is TGTGCCAGCTCACCGACGGGAAATGATAATTCACCCCTCCACTTT. The variable domain in full, completed from reference TRBV18 and TRBJ1-6, reads NAGVMQNPRHLVRRRGQEARLRCSPMKGHSHVYWYRQLPEEGLKFMVYLQKENIIDESGMPKERFSAEFPKEGPSILRIQQVVRGDSAAYFCASSPTGNDNSPLHFGNGTRLTVT.

The chain recombines TRBV24-1 with TRBJ2-2; maybe TRBD1 (6 bases). CDR1 and CDR2 (germline): KGHDR, SFDVKD. This CDR3 comprises 16 residues. Trimming took 3 bases from V and 0 from J, leaving 10 bases between them. CDR3: CATSDPRTANTGELFF. In DNA form, the CDR3 reads TGTGCCACCAGTGATCCTAGGACAGCGAACACCGGGGAGCTGTTTTTT.

The chain is built from TRBV15 and TRBJ2-7; D ambiguous. Germline V gene sequence: CDR1 LNHNV, CDR2 YYDKDF (reference sequence). The V and J ends lost 5 bases and 4 bases respectively, with 18 bases between them. CDR3 length: 15 amino acids. The DNA for the CDR3 is TGTGCCACCAGCGAGGATCCATACGGGCAATACGAGCAGTACTTC. Protein: CATSEDPYGQYEQYF.

This clone was counted ten times or more. The V call is TRBV9, the J call TRBJ2-5; TRBD1 agrees at 11 bases. V shed 0 bases, J shed 5 bases, and the junction held 6 bases outside the gene matches. The CDR3 contains 16 residues. Germline loops: CDR1 SGDLS, CDR2 YYNGEE. The CDR3 region is CASSVGLGQGEETQYF. In DNA, the CDR3 is TGTGCCAGCAGCGTAGGGCTGGGACAGGGGGAGGAGACCCAGTACTTC.

This clone was seen many times. This CDR3 is CASSLEGLGRGYEQYF. In nucleotides, the CDR3 is TGCGCCAGCAGCTTGGAAGGGCTTGGGAGAGGATACGAGCAGTACTTC. The chain is built from TRBV5-1 and TRBJ2-7; the D gene is possibly TRBD2 (5 bases). This CDR3 has 16 residues. The V and J ends lost 0 bases and 4 bases respectively, with 17 bases between them. Germline V CDR1 and CDR2: SGHRS, YFSETQ.

The rearrangement joins TRBV5-1 to TRBJ2-7; the D gene could be TRBD1 or TRBD2 (5 bases each). Germline V lookup: CDR1 SGHRS, CDR2 YFSETQ. Trimming shortened V by 3 bases and J by 2 bases, and 15 bases separated the two germline ends. The CDR3 is 15 residues long. The CDR3 region has the DNA TGCGCCAGCAGCTGGACTCTCCTGGGGGCCTACGAGCAGTACTTC. Protein: CASSWTLLGAYEQYF. The full variable domain, in which reference TRBV5-1 and TRBJ2-7 provide the parts outside the CDR3, is KAGVTQTPRYLIKTRGQQVTLSCSPISGHRSVSWYQQTPGQGLQFLFEYFSETQRNKGNFPGRFSGRQFSNSRSEMNVSTLELGDSALYLCASSWTLLGAYEQYFGPGTRLTVT.

This clone has a count of ten or more. In nucleotides, the CDR3 is TGTGCCAGCAGTGACGCGCGCAGGGGTATTGGGGAGCAGTTCTTC. This codes for CASSDARRGIGEQFF. This chain connects TRBV6-1 to TRBJ2-1; D is perhaps TRBD1 (6 bases). Germline V CDR1 and CDR2: MNHNS, SASEGT. Trimming removed 3 bases at V and 10 bases at J, with 19 bases between. This CDR3 has 15 residues.